Listed below are T cell receptor beta chains from one sample, sequenced in a study of T cell responses to AZD1222 COVID-19 vaccine. The protocol was immunoSEQ multiplex PCR, while the TCRdb copy is restricted to in-frame clones and leaves out a portion. This table has over 100,000 clones, approximately 85% appearing once. Sequencing was performed on peripheral blood, taken 28 days after the second dose of the MenACWY control vaccine. The origin of the receptors is an adult who received the MenACWY meningococcal vaccine as a control. Each CDR3 is given with its conserved first and last residue. A D gene is named only where the DNA matches it firmly. A row's size may be missing; if present it is once, few, many or a size class.

J gene: TRBJ1-2
clone size: NA
D gene: NA
V gene: TRBV28
CDR3 DNA: TGTGCCAGCACCCCCATTAAGGGAGATCCCTCTAACTATGGCTACACCTTC
CDR3 protein: CASTPIKGDPSNYGYTF

J gene: TRBJ2-7
clone size: NA
D gene: NA
V gene: TRBV4-1
CDR3 DNA: TGCGCCAGCAGCCAAGATTTGAGGGGTCGGACGTCCTACGAGCAGTACTTC
CDR3 protein: CASSQDLRGRTSYEQYF

J gene: TRBJ1-6
clone size: NA
D gene: NA
V gene: TRBV3-1/TRBV3-2
CDR3 DNA: TGTGCCAGCAGCCAAATGGCAGGGAGCTCCTATAATTCACCCCTCCACTTT
CDR3 protein: CASSQMAGSSYNSPLHF

J gene: TRBJ1-3
clone size: NA
D gene: TRBD1
V gene: TRBV7-9
CDR3 DNA: TGTGCCAGCAGCTTAGCAAGGGACAGGGGGGAAAGAGGAAACACCATATATTTT
CDR3 protein: CASSLARDRGERGNTIYF

J gene: TRBJ1-2
clone size: NA
D gene: NA
V gene: TRBV12-3/TRBV12-4
CDR3 DNA: TGTGCCAGCGGGGCCAGGCATGGCTACACCTTC
CDR3 protein: CASGARHGYTF

J gene: TRBJ2-3
clone size: NA
D gene: NA
V gene: TRBV7-3
CDR3 DNA: TGTGCCAGCAGCTTAAGGGCCGACACAGATACGCAGTATTTT
CDR3 protein: CASSLRADTDTQYF

J gene: TRBJ2-1
clone size: once
D gene: TRBD2
V gene: TRBV10-3
CDR3 DNA: TGTGCCAGCGGGGGGCTAGCGGGGCACAATGAGCAGTTCTTC
CDR3 protein: CASGGLAGHNEQFF

J gene: TRBJ2-5
clone size: NA
D gene: TRBD1
V gene: TRBV19
CDR3 DNA: TGTGCCAGTAGTATAACCCAGGGGGTAGCAGAGACCCAGTACTTC
CDR3 protein: CASSITQGVAETQYF

J gene: TRBJ2-3
clone size: once
D gene: NA
V gene: TRBV6-2/TRBV6-3
CDR3 DNA: TGTGCCAGCAGTTATGATCCCGTAAGAGATACGCAGTATTTT
CDR3 protein: CASSYDPVRDTQYF

J gene: TRBJ1-6
clone size: NA
D gene: NA
V gene: TRBV7-2
CDR3 DNA: TGTGCCAGTGCGGAAACCTCACCCCTCCACTTT
CDR3 protein: CASAETSPLHF

J gene: TRBJ2-7
clone size: NA
D gene: TRBD2
V gene: TRBV19
CDR3 DNA: TGTGCCAGTAGTATAGTCGCGGGAGGGATCAGCTCCTACGAGCAGTACTTC
CDR3 protein: CASSIVAGGISSYEQYF

J gene: TRBJ2-2
clone size: few
D gene: NA
V gene: TRBV24-1
CDR3 DNA: TGTGCCACCAGTGACCCCTTACGAGGGTACACCGGGGAGCTGTTTTTT
CDR3 protein: CATSDPLRGYTGELFF

J gene: TRBJ2-3
clone size: NA
D gene: NA
V gene: TRBV4-1
CDR3 DNA: TGCGCCAGCAGCCTTGGGGGCTACGGCACAGATACGCAGTATTTT
CDR3 protein: CASSLGGYGTDTQYF

J gene: TRBJ2-3
clone size: NA
D gene: TRBD1
V gene: TRBV28
CDR3 DNA: TGTGCCAGCAGGGGGCAGGGCAGGGGGCCCACAGATACGCAGTATTTT
CDR3 protein: CASRGQGRGPTDTQYF

J gene: TRBJ1-5
clone size: NA
D gene: NA
V gene: TRBV4-1
CDR3 DNA: TGCGCCAGCAGCCAAGTCGGGGTCGGGAATCAGCCCCAGCATTTT
CDR3 protein: CASSQVGVGNQPQHF

J gene: TRBJ1-1
clone size: NA
D gene: NA
V gene: TRBV29-1
CDR3 DNA: TGCAGCGTTTCCTACGGGCTAATGAACACTGAAGCTTTCTTT
CDR3 protein: CSVSYGLMNTEAFF

J gene: TRBJ1-3
clone size: NA
D gene: NA
V gene: TRBV5-1
CDR3 DNA: TGCGCCAGCAGCTCAGGCACAGGGAGCTCTGGAAACACCATATATTTT
CDR3 protein: CASSSGTGSSGNTIYF

J gene: TRBJ2-1
clone size: NA
D gene: TRBD1
V gene: TRBV19
CDR3 DNA: TGTGCCAGTACCCCGACAGGGTGGAATGAGCAGTTCTTC
CDR3 protein: CASTPTGWNEQFF

J gene: TRBJ2-2
clone size: once
D gene: TRBD2
V gene: TRBV19
CDR3 DNA: TGTGCCAGTAGTATCCCTAGCGGGATCTACACCGGGGAGCTGTTTTTT
CDR3 protein: CASSIPSGIYTGELFF

J gene: TRBJ1-5
clone size: NA
D gene: NA
V gene: TRBV2
CDR3 DNA: TGTGCCGGAAGTCGGGGGCCGGAGCCCCAGCATTTT
CDR3 protein: CAGSRGPEPQHF

J gene: TRBJ2-1
clone size: NA
D gene: TRBD2
V gene: TRBV9
CDR3 DNA: TGTGCCAGCAGCGTATCTAGCGGGCCCGGTGGGGGTGAGCAGTTCTTC
CDR3 protein: CASSVSSGPGGGEQFF

J gene: TRBJ1-2
clone size: once
D gene: TRBD1
V gene: TRBV5-6
CDR3 DNA: TGTGCCAGCAGCCCGGGGACAGGGGGACCCCTTGGTGGCTACACCTTC
CDR3 protein: CASSPGTGGPLGGYTF

J gene: TRBJ2-2
clone size: NA
D gene: TRBD2
V gene: TRBV13
CDR3 DNA: TGTGCCAGCAGCTTACAGGGGACTAGTCTTCTGGCAGGGGAGCTGTTTTTT
CDR3 protein: CASSLQGTSLLAGELFF

J gene: TRBJ1-5
clone size: NA
D gene: NA
V gene: TRBV30
CDR3 DNA: TGTGCCTGGAGTCCCCTCCCCTCGGGCAGGCTCAATCAGCCCCAGCATTTT
CDR3 protein: CAWSPLPSGRLNQPQHF

J gene: TRBJ1-2
clone size: NA
D gene: NA
V gene: TRBV27
CDR3 DNA: TGTGCCAGCAGAACGGGAACTAACTATGGCTACACCTTC
CDR3 protein: CASRTGTNYGYTF

J gene: TRBJ1-5
clone size: NA
D gene: TRBD1
V gene: TRBV28
CDR3 DNA: TGTGCCAGCAGGTCGCGGGACAGAGTGAGCAATCAGCCCCAGCATTTT
CDR3 protein: CASRSRDRVSNQPQHF

J gene: TRBJ2-3
clone size: NA
D gene: NA
V gene: TRBV9
CDR3 DNA: TGTGCCAGCAGCGTAGCTCCGACAGCAGATACGCAGTATTTT
CDR3 protein: CASSVAPTADTQYF

J gene: TRBJ2-7
clone size: NA
D gene: NA
V gene: TRBV29-1
CDR3 DNA: TGCAGCGTTCGGTCGTCGGAGCAGTACTTC
CDR3 protein: CSVRSSEQYF

J gene: TRBJ2-2
clone size: NA
D gene: NA
V gene: TRBV24-1
CDR3 DNA: TGTGCCACCAGTGATATTCTCGGGGAGCTGTTTTTT
CDR3 protein: CATSDILGELFF

J gene: TRBJ1-6
clone size: NA
D gene: NA
V gene: TRBV10-3
CDR3 DNA: TGTGCCATCAGGGAAAATCCGGGATCGAATTCACCCCTCCACTTT
CDR3 protein: CAIRENPGSNSPLHF

J gene: TRBJ1-2
clone size: NA
D gene: NA
V gene: TRBV7-9
CDR3 DNA: TGTGCCAGCAGCGCCTTAGGATCGACAGCCCACCATGGCTACACCTTC
CDR3 protein: CASSALGSTAHHGYTF

J gene: TRBJ1-2
clone size: NA
D gene: NA
V gene: TRBV9
CDR3 DNA: TGTGCCAGCAGCGTAGGAGATGAGGGGCTCGACTATGGCTACACCTTC
CDR3 protein: CASSVGDEGLDYGYTF

J gene: TRBJ1-5
clone size: few
D gene: NA
V gene: TRBV28
CDR3 DNA: TGTGCCAGCAGTCCGCCAGGGTCGGGGCAGCCCCAGCATTTT
CDR3 protein: CASSPPGSGQPQHF

J gene: TRBJ1-1
clone size: NA
D gene: NA
V gene: TRBV6-2/TRBV6-3
CDR3 DNA: TGTGCCAGCAGCCAGGGAATGAACACTGAAGCTTTCTTT
CDR3 protein: CASSQGMNTEAFF

J gene: TRBJ1-4
clone size: NA
D gene: NA
V gene: TRBV11-2
CDR3 DNA: TGTGCCAGCAGTTTTGAGGGAGCGGGATATTATGCTAATGAAAAACTGTTTTTT
CDR3 protein: CASSFEGAGYYANEKLFF

J gene: TRBJ1-5
clone size: once
D gene: NA
V gene: TRBV7-9
CDR3 DNA: TGTGCCAGCAGCCGATCGGCTAGCAATCAGCCCCAGCATTTT
CDR3 protein: CASSRSASNQPQHF

J gene: TRBJ2-5
clone size: once
D gene: NA
V gene: TRBV7-9
CDR3 DNA: TGTGCCAGCAGCTTAGACCCTAGCGTCCAAGAGACCCAGTACTTC
CDR3 protein: CASSLDPSVQETQYF

J gene: TRBJ1-4
clone size: NA
D gene: NA
V gene: TRBV25-1
CDR3 DNA: TGTGCCAGCAGTATCCAGGGTCGGGCTAATGAAAAACTGTTTTTT
CDR3 protein: CASSIQGRANEKLFF

J gene: TRBJ1-1
clone size: once
D gene: NA
V gene: TRBV28
CDR3 DNA: TGTGCCAGCATAAGGTTCACTGAAGCTTTCTTT
CDR3 protein: CASIRFTEAFF

J gene: TRBJ2-3
clone size: once
D gene: NA
V gene: TRBV2
CDR3 DNA: TGTGCCAGCAGATCACGAGTGGGCAGCAGCACAGATACGCAGTATTTT
CDR3 protein: CASRSRVGSSTDTQYF

J gene: TRBJ1-2
clone size: NA
D gene: NA
V gene: TRBV19
CDR3 DNA: TGTGCCAGTAGTATAGATGCTCGGGTCACCTATACCAGGAGGGGCTACACCTTC
CDR3 protein: CASSIDARVTYTRRGYTF

J gene: TRBJ1-3
clone size: NA
D gene: NA
V gene: TRBV7-2
CDR3 DNA: TGTGCCAGCAGCTTCCGGGATGTGCAGAACACCATATATTTT
CDR3 protein: CASSFRDVQNTIYF

J gene: TRBJ1-5
clone size: NA
D gene: NA
V gene: TRBV11-2
CDR3 DNA: TGTGCCAGCAGCCCGGGGGGGGAGCGACCCCAGCATTTT
CDR3 protein: CASSPGGERPQHF

J gene: TRBJ2-1
clone size: NA
D gene: NA
V gene: TRBV5-1
CDR3 DNA: TGCGCCAGCAGCTTGATAGCGAATGAGCAGTTCTTC
CDR3 protein: CASSLIANEQFF

J gene: TRBJ2-5
clone size: NA
D gene: TRBD1
V gene: TRBV9
CDR3 DNA: TGTGCCAGCAGCAATCAACAGGGGGCGATAGGGGTCCAGTACTTC
CDR3 protein: CASSNQQGAIGVQYF

J gene: TRBJ1-5
clone size: NA
D gene: NA
V gene: TRBV24-1
CDR3 DNA: TGTGCCACCAGTGAGGGCCCCGGCAATCAGCCCCAGCATTTT
CDR3 protein: CATSEGPGNQPQHF